A single sample gave rise to the 3 T cell receptor beta chains below, sequenced in a study of blood T cell repertoires in COVID-19. This table comes from immunoSEQ multiplex PCR, and its TCRdb copy is limited to in-frame clones, with some not included. Of about 140,000 clones listed, roughly 80% are singletons. Source material: peripheral blood. All receptors come from a man aged 65-85 years who had recovered from COVID-19.

The V and J genes are TRBV11-2 and TRBJ2-6; D gene ambiguous. The CDR3 spans 20 residues. The germline V gene encodes CDR1 SGHAT and CDR2 FQNNGV. V shed 0 bases and J shed 0 bases, with 18 bases lying between them. The chain's CDR3 is CASSLDFWAASSSGANVLTF. CDR3 coding DNA: TGTGCCAGCAGCTTAGATTTTTGGGCAGCCTCAAGCTCTGGGGCCAACGTCCTGACTTTC.

The rearrangement joins TRBV5-1 to TRBJ2-7; 9 positions match TRBD1. Germline assignment: CDR1 SGHRS and CDR2 YFSETQ. The junction had 11 bases not matched to a gene; V was cut back by 4 bases and J by 6 bases. This CDR3 has 15 amino acids. In nucleotides, the CDR3 is TGCGCCAGCAGCCCCCGGGACAGGGCCGGAGGCGAGCAGTACTTC. Encoded protein: CASSPRDRAGGEQYF.

V and J are TRBV29-1 and TRBJ2-7, with 14 bases that match TRBD2. The V and J ends lost 7 bases and 7 bases, in that order; junction bases with no gene match: 9. This CDR3 region has 14 residues. From germline, CDR1 is SQVTM and CDR2 ANQGSEA. The CDR3 DNA is TGCAGCGCCCGCCCCGGGACTAGCGGGAGTGAGCAGTACTTC. The encoded protein is CSARPGTSGSEQYF.